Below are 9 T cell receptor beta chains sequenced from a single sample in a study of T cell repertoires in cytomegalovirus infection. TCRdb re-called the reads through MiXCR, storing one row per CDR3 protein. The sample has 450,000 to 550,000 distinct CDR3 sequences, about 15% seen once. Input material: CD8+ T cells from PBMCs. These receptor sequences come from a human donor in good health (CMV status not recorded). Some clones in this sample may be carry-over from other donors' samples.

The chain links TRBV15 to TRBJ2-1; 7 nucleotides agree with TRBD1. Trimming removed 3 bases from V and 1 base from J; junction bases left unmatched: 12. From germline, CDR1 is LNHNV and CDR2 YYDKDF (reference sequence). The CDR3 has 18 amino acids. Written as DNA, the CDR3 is TGTGCCACCAGCAGGGGAAGGGGGCCTAACCCTTCCTACAATGAGCAGTTCTTC. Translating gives CATSRGRGPNPSYNEQFF.

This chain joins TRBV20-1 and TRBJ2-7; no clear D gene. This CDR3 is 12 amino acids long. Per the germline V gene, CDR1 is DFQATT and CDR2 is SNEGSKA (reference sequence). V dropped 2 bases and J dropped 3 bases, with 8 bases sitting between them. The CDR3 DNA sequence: TGCAGTGCTAGAATGGAGAACTACGAGCAGTACTTC. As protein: CSARMENYEQYF.

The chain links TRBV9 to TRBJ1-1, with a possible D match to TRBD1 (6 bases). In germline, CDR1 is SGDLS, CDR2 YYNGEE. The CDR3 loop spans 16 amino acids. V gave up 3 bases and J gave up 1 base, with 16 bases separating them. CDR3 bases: TGTGCCAGCAGCGGATGGGGGGGGGCTGCGAACACTGAAGCTTTCTTT. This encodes CASSGWGGAANTEAFF.

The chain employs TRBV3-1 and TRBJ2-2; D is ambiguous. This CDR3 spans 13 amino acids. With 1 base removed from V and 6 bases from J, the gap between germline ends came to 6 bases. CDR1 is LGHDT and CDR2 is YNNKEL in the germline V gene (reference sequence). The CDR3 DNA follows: TGTGCCAGCAGCCAAGGGTCACCCGGGGAGCTGTTTTTT. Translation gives CASSQGSPGELFF. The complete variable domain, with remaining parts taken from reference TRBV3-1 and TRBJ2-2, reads DTAVSQTPKYLVTQMGNDKSIKCEQNLGHDTMYWYKQDSKKFLKIMFSYNNKELIINETVPNRFSPKSPDKAHLNLHINSLELGDSAVYFCASSQGSPGELFFGEGSRLTVL.

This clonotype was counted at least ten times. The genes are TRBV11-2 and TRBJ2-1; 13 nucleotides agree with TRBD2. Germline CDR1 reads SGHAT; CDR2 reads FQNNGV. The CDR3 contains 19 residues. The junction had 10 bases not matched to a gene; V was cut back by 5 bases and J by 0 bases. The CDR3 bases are TGTGCCAGCAGCGTCACTAGCGGGGGGGCAAAGAGCTCCTACAATGAGCAGTTCTTC. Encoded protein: CASSVTSGGAKSSYNEQFF.

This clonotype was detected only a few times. CDR3 DNA sequence: TGTGCCACCAGTGATGGACAGGGGTCCCAAGAGACCCAGTACTTC. It specifies CATSDGQGSQETQYF. The rearrangement joins TRBV24-1 to TRBJ2-5; 9 bases align to TRBD1. Germline CDR1 and CDR2: KGHDR and SFDVKD. V shed 3 bases and J 1 base; nucleotides not matched to a gene: 2. This CDR3 is 15 amino acids long.

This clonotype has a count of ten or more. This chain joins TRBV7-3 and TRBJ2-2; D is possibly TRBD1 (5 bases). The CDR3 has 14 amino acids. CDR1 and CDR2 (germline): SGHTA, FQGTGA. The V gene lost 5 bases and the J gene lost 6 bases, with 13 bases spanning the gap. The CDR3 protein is CASSQMVGPGELFF. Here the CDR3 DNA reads TGTGCCAGCAGCCAGATGGTGGGGCCCGGGGAGCTGTTTTTT.

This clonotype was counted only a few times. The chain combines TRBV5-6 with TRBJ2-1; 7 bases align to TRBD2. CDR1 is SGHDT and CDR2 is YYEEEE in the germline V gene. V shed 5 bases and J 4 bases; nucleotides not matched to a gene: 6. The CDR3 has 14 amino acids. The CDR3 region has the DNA TGTGCCAGCAGTTCCGGGACTAATTACAATGAGCAGTTCTTC. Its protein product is CASSSGTNYNEQFF.

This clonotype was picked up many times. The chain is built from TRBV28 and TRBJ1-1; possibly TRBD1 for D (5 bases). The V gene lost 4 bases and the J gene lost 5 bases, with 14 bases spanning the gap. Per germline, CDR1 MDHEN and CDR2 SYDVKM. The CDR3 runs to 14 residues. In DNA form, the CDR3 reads TGTGCCAGCAGTTGGCCAGGGCCTCAAACTGAAGCTTTCTTT. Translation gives CASSWPGPQTEAFF.